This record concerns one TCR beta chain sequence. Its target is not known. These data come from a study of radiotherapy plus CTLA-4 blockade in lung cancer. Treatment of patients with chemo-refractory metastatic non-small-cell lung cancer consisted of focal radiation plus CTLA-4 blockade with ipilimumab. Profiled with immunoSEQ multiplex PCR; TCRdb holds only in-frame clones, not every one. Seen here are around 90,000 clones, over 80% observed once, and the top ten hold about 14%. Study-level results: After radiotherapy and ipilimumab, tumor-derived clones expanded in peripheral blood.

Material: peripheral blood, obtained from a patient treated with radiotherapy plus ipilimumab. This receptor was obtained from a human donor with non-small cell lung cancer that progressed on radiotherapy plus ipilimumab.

The CDR3 nucleotides read TGTGCCTGGAGCCTAAGCTACGAGCAGTACTTC. This gives the protein CAWSLSYEQYF. J is TRBJ2-7 and V is TRBV30; D uncertain. Germline V lookup: CDR1 GTSNPN, CDR2 SVGIG (reference sequence). The CDR3 has 11 residues. The ends were cut back, 3 bases at V and 3 bases at J, with 6 bases in the middle.